Shown below are 27 T cell receptor beta chains from a single sample sequenced in a study of cytomegalovirus exposure and HLA in healthy donors (dated by TCRdb to 2016 to 2017). To prepare the library, the immunoSEQ multiplex PCR assay was applied. The multiplex PCR relied on a mix of 60 forward primers for TCR Vbeta segments and 13 reverse primers for TCR Jbeta segments. TCRdb obtained this table from immuneACCESS and retained in-frame rearrangements with V and J assigned. These tables miss some clones; where compared with another copy, unresolved V genes account for less than half of the shortfall, and the remainder is unexplained. The sample's clone listing holds 100,000 or so clones. Clones ranked in the top ten supply roughly 3.5% of the sample. Sequencing was done on a sample of PBMCs. The receptor source for this set is a woman under 40 in good health and CMV-seronegative.

The rearrangement uses TRBV5-1 and TRBJ2-7, with D possibly TRBD2 on 7 matching bases. V shed 0 bases and J shed 1 base, with 14 bases lying between them. The CDR3 has 16 amino acids. The V gene's germline CDR1 is SGHRS and CDR2 YFSETQ. CDR3 residues: CASSLDGGALSYEQYF. CDR3 nucleotides: TGCGCCAGCAGCTTGGATGGGGGGGCCCTTTCCTACGAGCAGTACTTC.

CDR3 DNA: TGTGCCACCAGCAGAGATAGGGGACAGGGAGTCCAGCCCCAGCATTTT. Encoded protein: CATSRDRGQGVQPQHF. This chain joins TRBV15 and TRBJ1-5, with 9 positions matching TRBD1. Germline V CDR1 and CDR2: LNHNV, YYDKDF (reference sequence). Trimming took 0 bases from V and 7 from J; bases not matched to a gene: 7. There are 16 residues in the CDR3.

J is TRBJ2-2 and V is TRBV5-4; 10 bases fit TRBD2. J gave up 7 bases and V 3 bases, and 12 bases lay outside the gene matches. The CDR3 totals 17 residues. Germline V gene sequence: CDR1 SGHNT, CDR2 YYREEE (reference sequence). The CDR3 nucleotides read TGTGCCAGCAGCTACGGGCCGGGGACTAGCGAAAGCGGGGAGCTGTTTTTT. Protein product: CASSYGPGTSESGELFF.

The chain is built from TRBV5-5 and TRBJ1-2; D might be TRBD1 (5 bases). V was trimmed by 1 base and J by 7 bases, leaving 14 bases between them. The CDR3 runs to 14 residues. Per germline, CDR1 SGHKS and CDR2 YYEKEE (reference sequence). This CDR3 reads CASSLQGTIAGYTF. The DNA of the CDR3 is TGTGCCAGCAGCTTGCAGGGTACGATTGCTGGCTACACCTTC.

The V call is TRBV9, the J call TRBJ1-3; D remains ambiguous. Germline-derived CDR1 and CDR2 are SGDLS and YYNGEE. V gave up 3 bases and J gave up 0 bases, with 13 bases separating them. CDR3 length: 16 amino acids. The CDR3 sequence is CASSALSGDSGNTIYF. CDR3 coding DNA: TGTGCCAGCAGCGCCCTCAGCGGAGACTCTGGAAACACCATATATTTT.

This chain links TRBV5-1 with TRBJ1-4; TRBD1 is a possible D gene (6 bases). CDR1 and CDR2 from the germline V gene are SGHRS and YFSETQ. The CDR3 sequence is 13 residues long. V was shortened by 4 bases and J by 8 bases, with 12 bases between the two germline ends. The CDR3 loop is CASSLGQQEKLFF. CDR3 bases: TGCGCCAGCAGCCTGGGACAACAGGAAAAACTGTTTTTT.

The chain has TRBV25-1 and TRBJ1-2, with D maybe TRBD1 (5 bases). Trimming pared 3 bases from V and 1 base from J, leaving 12 bases between. Germline V CDR1 and CDR2: MGHDK, SYGVNS. The CDR3 sequence is 15 residues long. This CDR3 reads CASSDEWGGNYGYTF. As DNA, the CDR3 is TGTGCCAGCAGTGATGAATGGGGGGGTAACTATGGCTACACCTTC.

The chain is built from TRBV9 and TRBJ2-1; D uncertain. The CDR3 has 15 amino acids. The ends were cut back, 0 bases at V and 0 bases at J, with 7 bases in the middle. Germline values: CDR1 SGDLS, CDR2 YYNGEE. CDR3 nucleotide sequence: TGTGCCAGCAGCGTAGACGGTCTCTCCTACAATGAGCAGTTCTTC. Its translation: CASSVDGLSYNEQFF.

J is TRBJ1-5 and V is TRBV19, with TRBD1 matching over 10 bases. Germline V lookup: CDR1 LNHDA, CDR2 SQIVND (reference sequence). CDR3 length: 15 amino acids. V shed 3 bases and J 5 bases; nucleotides not matched to a gene: 4. The CDR3 DNA reads as TGTGCCAGTAGTATCCGACAGGGGGCCCATCAGCCCCAGCATTTT. Translation gives CASSIRQGAHQPQHF.

The chain links TRBV2 to TRBJ1-1; D may be TRBD1 (6 bases). The CDR3 spans 12 residues. CDR1 SNHLY and CDR2 FYNNEI come from the germline V gene. The V and J ends lost 6 bases and 4 bases respectively, with 9 bases between them. The CDR3 reads CASSQGSTEAFF. In DNA form, the CDR3 reads TGTGCCAGCAGCCAGGGGAGCACTGAAGCTTTCTTT.

The V call is TRBV2, the J call TRBJ2-5; D is unclear. From germline, CDR1 is SNHLY and CDR2 FYNNEI. The V end lost 0 bases, the J end lost 5 bases, and 10 bases lay between the germline ends. The CDR3 sequence is 14 residues long. Written as DNA, the CDR3 is TGTGCCAGCAGTGAAGCGTACAGTAGGGAGACCCAGTACTTC. Translated: CASSEAYSRETQYF.

J is TRBJ1-1 and V is TRBV19, with 7 bases aligning to TRBD1. The CDR3 covers 15 residues. Germline assignment: CDR1 LNHDA and CDR2 SQIVND (reference sequence). V shed 5 bases, J shed 3 bases, and the junction held 9 bases outside the gene matches. The CDR3 loop reads CASSLGTDLYTEAFF. In DNA, the CDR3 is TGTGCCAGTAGTCTCGGGACAGACCTTTACACTGAAGCTTTCTTT.

V gene TRBV6-5 combines with J gene TRBJ1-2, with D possibly TRBD1 on 6 matching bases. The CDR3 contains 16 residues. Trimming removed 0 bases from V and 4 bases from J, with 15 bases in between. From germline, CDR1 is MNHEY and CDR2 SVGAGI. CDR3 in amino acids: CASSYSSAGGAYGYTF. The CDR3 DNA reads as TGTGCCAGCAGTTACTCGTCAGCGGGGGGGGCCTATGGCTACACCTTC.

This chain uses TRBV7-9 with TRBJ1-4, with TRBD1 matching over 9 bases. CDR1 is SEHNR and CDR2 is FQNEAQ in the germline V gene (reference sequence). The CDR3 spans 15 residues. Germline trimming cut 3 bases from V and 4 bases from J; bases unmatched to any gene: 3. The CDR3 reads CASSFGDRDNEKLFF. In DNA, the CDR3 is TGTGCCAGCAGCTTCGGGGACAGGGATAATGAAAAACTGTTTTTT.

This chain uses TRBV10-3 with TRBJ1-1; D is possibly TRBD1 (5 bases). Germline CDR1 ENHRY, CDR2 SYGVKD. V dropped 5 bases and J dropped 0 bases, with 10 bases sitting between them. The CDR3 is 14 amino acids. CDR3 sequence (DNA): TGTGCCATCAGTCAACAGGATTTGAACACTGAAGCTTTCTTT. Encoded protein: CAISQQDLNTEAFF.

V and J are TRBV18 and TRBJ1-1; D gene uncertain. The CDR3 length is 13 residues. V lost 3 bases, J lost 0 bases, and 5 bases lay in between. Germline CDR1 is KGHSH and CDR2 is LQKENI. The CDR3 DNA reads TGTGCCAGCTCACCGGACTTGAACACTGAAGCTTTCTTT. Residues: CASSPDLNTEAFF.

This chain connects TRBV5-4 to TRBJ2-7, with 9 nucleotides matching TRBD2. The CDR3 loop spans 14 amino acids. The germline V gene encodes CDR1 SGHNT and CDR2 YYREEE (reference sequence). The junction had 3 bases not matched to a gene; V was cut back by 3 bases and J by 2 bases. The CDR3 region has the DNA TGTGCCAGCAGCTGGGAGCGGGAGGCCTACGAGCAGTACTTC. It is translated as CASSWEREAYEQYF.

V usage is TRBV20-1 and J usage is TRBJ1-2; D perhaps matches TRBD1 (5 bases). Trimming removed 5 bases at V and 5 bases at J, with 9 bases between. This CDR3 region has 11 residues. From germline, CDR1 is DFQATT and CDR2 SNEGSKA (reference sequence). The CDR3 loop reads CSAAQAYGYTF. For the CDR3, the DNA is TGCAGTGCTGCACAGGCGTATGGCTACACCTTC.

This chain links TRBV2 with TRBJ2-7; perhaps TRBD1 as D (6 bases). Germline V gene lookup returns CDR1 SNHLY and CDR2 FYNNEI. The CDR3 spans 18 residues. The V and J ends lost 4 bases and 2 bases respectively, with 24 bases between them. The CDR3 nucleotides are TGTGCCAGCAGTGTCGATATAGGGGGACCGGACAAGACCTACGAGCAGTACTTC. Its protein is CASSVDIGGPDKTYEQYF.

The genes are TRBV6-1 and TRBJ2-3; no clear D. This CDR3 contains 15 residues. Between the trimmed V and J ends, which lost 4 bases and 1 base, there was a span of 12 bases. Germline CDR1 reads MNHNS; CDR2 reads SASEGT. The DNA of the CDR3 is TGTGCCAGCAGTGGAGCTTTGCGGCGCACAGATACGCAGTATTTT. This sequence encodes CASSGALRRTDTQYF.

V and J are TRBV29-1 and TRBJ2-1; a weak D match, TRBD1 (5 bases). In germline, CDR1 is SQVTM, CDR2 ANQGSEA. The CDR3 is made up of 13 amino acids. Trimming took 5 bases from V and 0 from J, leaving 8 bases between them. The CDR3 DNA reads as TGCAGCGTTAGACAGAGCTCCTACAATGAGCAGTTCTTC. It yields the protein CSVRQSSYNEQFF.

This rearrangement joins TRBV28 to TRBJ2-7; TRBD2 agrees at 7 bases. After removal of 5 bases from V and 2 bases from J, the junction contained 6 bases not matched to a gene. CDR3 length: 14 amino acids. CDR1 and CDR2 from the germline V gene are MDHEN and SYDVKM. Here the CDR3 DNA reads TGTGCCAGCAGTCTTAGCGGGCTAGCCTACGAGCAGTACTTC. Amino acid sequence: CASSLSGLAYEQYF.

This chain uses TRBV5-4 with TRBJ1-2, with 7 bases lining up with TRBD1. The CDR3 loop spans 16 amino acids. Germline V gene lookup returns CDR1 SGHNT and CDR2 YYREEE (reference sequence). J gave up 4 bases and V 3 bases, and 12 bases lay outside the gene matches. CDR3 in amino acids: CASSSSTRQGFYGYTF. The DNA for the CDR3 is TGTGCCAGCAGCTCCTCAACCAGACAGGGATTCTATGGCTACACCTTC.

CDR3 region: CASSLRTTPTEAFF. CDR3 nucleotide sequence: TGTGCCAGCAGCTTGAGAACTACCCCAACTGAAGCTTTCTTT. The chain is built from TRBV5-6 and TRBJ1-1; D not resolved. Trimming removed 1 base from V and 5 bases from J, with 12 bases in between. Germline V gene lookup returns CDR1 SGHDT and CDR2 YYEEEE. This CDR3 spans 14 amino acids.

The V gene is TRBV6-5, the J gene TRBJ1-2; TRBD1 matches 7 bases. V shed 5 bases, J shed 1 base, and the junction held 7 bases outside the gene matches. CDR3 size: 15 residues. The germline gives CDR1 MNHEY, CDR2 SVGAGI. CDR3 coding DNA: TGTGCCAGCAGTCCGACAGGGCGTCTTAACTATGGCTACACCTTC. It is translated as CASSPTGRLNYGYTF.

The chain uses TRBV5-6 and TRBJ2-4; D not resolved. This CDR3 is built from 15 residues. Germline values: CDR1 SGHDT, CDR2 YYEEEE. Trimming removed 1 base at V and 0 bases at J, with 8 bases between. This CDR3 reads CASSLPRVAKNIQYF. The CDR3 nucleotides are TGTGCCAGCAGCTTGCCCCGGGTAGCCAAAAACATTCAGTACTTC.

This chain's CDR3 is CASSGEGRTEAFF. CDR3 nucleotides: TGTGCCAGCAGTGGTGAGGGGAGGACTGAAGCTTTCTTT. The rearrangement links TRBV2 to TRBJ1-1, with D possibly being TRBD1 (5 bases). Deletions cut 4 bases from V and 5 bases from J, with 11 bases between. Germline V CDR1 and CDR2: SNHLY, FYNNEI. The CDR3 sequence is 13 residues long.